A selection of T cell receptor beta chains follows, all from one sample in a study of OX40 agonist ivuxolimab in advanced cancers. Clones were read by immunoSEQ multiplex PCR, and TCRdb kept only the in-frame ones, dropping some. Of about 77,000 clones in the sample, approximately 85% are singletons; the top ten hold 2% to 2.5%. The sample here was CD4+ or CD8+ T cells sorted from blood, taken in a trial of the OX40 agonist ivuxolimab. The receptor source for this set is an adult with an advanced solid tumor such as melanoma, head and neck, liver or kidney cancer. The CDR3 runs from the conserved cysteine through the conserved F or W. A D gene is named only where the DNA matches it firmly. Where a row states a size, it is once, few, many or the class of an expanded clone; other rows omit it.

J gene | V gene | clone size | D gene | CDR3 protein | CDR3 DNA
TRBJ1-5 | TRBV7-9 | . | . | CASSLAPGSPQHF | TGTGCCAGCAGCTTAGCTCCTGGGTCGCCCCAGCATTTT
TRBJ2-5 | TRBV4-2 | . | . | CASSQEALQETQYF | TGTGCCAGCAGCCAAGAAGCACTACAAGAGACCCAGTACTTC
TRBJ1-1 | TRBV6-1 | . | TRBD1 | CASLDRGGAEAFF | TGTGCCAGCCTAGACAGGGGAGGAGCTGAAGCTTTCTTT
TRBJ1-5 | TRBV19 | few | . | CASSLTGAILNQPQHF | TGTGCCAGTAGTCTTACCGGGGCGATCTTAAATCAGCCCCAGCATTTT
TRBJ2-1 | TRBV10-3 | . | . | CAIGPEGLGEQFF | TGTGCCATCGGGCCGGAGGGCCTAGGTGAGCAGTTCTTC
TRBJ2-2 | TRBV7-9 | . | . | CASSPYTGEEGELFF | TGTGCCAGCAGCCCCTATACAGGGGAGGAAGGGGAGCTGTTTTTT
TRBJ2-3 | TRBV28 | . | TRBD2 | CASSSEEGTSGRDTQYF | TGTGCCAGCAGTTCCGAAGAGGGGACTAGCGGTAGGGATACGCAGTATTTT
TRBJ2-3 | TRBV11-2 | . | . | CASSPRGGQTQYF | TGTGCCAGCAGCCCCAGGGGGGGACAGACGCAGTATTTT
TRBJ2-5 | TRBV4-1 | . | . | CASSQEGVRETQYF | TGCGCCAGCAGCCAAGAAGGAGTGCGGGAGACCCAGTACTTC
TRBJ2-7 | TRBV5-1 | . | . | CASSLQGGFYEQYF | TGCGCCAGCAGCCTCCAGGGGGGATTCTACGAGCAGTACTTC
TRBJ1-4 | TRBV5-1 | . | . | CASSLVGGTVNEKLFF | TGCGCCAGCAGCTTGGTTGGGGGAACAGTCAATGAAAAACTGTTTTTT
TRBJ2-7 | TRBV4-1 | . | TRBD2 | CASSQEGTSGRYEQYF | TGCGCCAGCAGCCAGGAAGGGACTAGCGGGAGGTACGAGCAGTACTTC
TRBJ1-5 | TRBV6-6 | . | . | CASSYARDTNQPQHF | TGTGCCAGCAGTTACGCGAGGGACACCAATCAGCCCCAGCATTTT
TRBJ2-7 | TRBV5-5 | . | TRBD1 | CASSSTQGVFGEQYF | TGTGCCAGCAGCTCTACTCAGGGGGTGTTTGGTGAGCAGTACTTC
TRBJ1-4 | TRBV2 | . | . | CASNKGGPSEKLFF | TGTGCCAGCAACAAGGGTGGACCGAGTGAAAAACTGTTTTTT
TRBJ2-1 | TRBV5-1 | . | TRBD2 | CASSNRLASYNEQFF | TGCGCCAGCAGCAACAGACTAGCGAGCTACAATGAGCAGTTCTTC
TRBJ1-1 | TRBV9 | . | TRBD1 | CASSVGSQGAYTEAFF | TGTGCCAGCAGCGTAGGATCCCAGGGGGCCTACACTGAAGCTTTCTTT
TRBJ2-4 | TRBV21-1 | once | . | CASSTITAGGKNIQYF | TGTGCCAGCAGCACCATTACAGCGGGGGGGAAAAACATTCAGTACTTC
TRBJ1-1 | TRBV7-9 | . | TRBD1 | CASSLGDRERHEAFF | TGTGCCAGCAGCTTAGGGGACAGGGAACGACACGAAGCTTTCTTT
TRBJ2-3 | TRBV10-3 | . | TRBD2 | CAISPGTSGGTDTQYF | TGTGCCATCAGTCCCGGGACTAGCGGGGGCACAGATACGCAGTATTTT
TRBJ2-3 | TRBV18 | . | . | CASSPMGSQSTDTQYF | TGTGCCAGCTCACCGATGGGCAGTCAGAGCACAGATACGCAGTATTTT
TRBJ2-2 | TRBV19 | . | . | CASSIGWNTGELFF | TGTGCCAGTAGTATCGGATGGAACACCGGGGAGCTGTTTTTT
TRBJ2-1 | TRBV9 | . | . | CASSAQRSSYNEQFF | TGTGCCAGCAGCGCCCAACGGAGCTCCTACAATGAGCAGTTCTTC
TRBJ2-1 | TRBV7-2 | . | . | CASSSTWRASEQFF | TGTGCCAGCAGCTCAACCTGGCGGGCCAGTGAGCAGTTCTTC
TRBJ1-1 | TRBV6-6 | . | TRBD1 | CASQGQGNTEAFF | TGTGCCAGCCAAGGACAGGGGAACACTGAAGCTTTCTTT
TRBJ2-3 | TRBV11-2 | . | . | CASSSTLTVTDTQYF | TGTGCCAGCAGCTCGACGTTAACGGTGACAGATACGCAGTATTTT
TRBJ2-7 | TRBV6-1 | . | TRBD2 | CASSEPAGGDEQYF | TGTGCCAGCAGTGAACCAGCGGGAGGGGACGAGCAGTACTTC
TRBJ1-1 | TRBV7-2 | . | TRBD1 | CASSPTGGRTEAFF | TGTGCCAGCAGCCCAACAGGGGGCAGGACTGAAGCTTTCTTT
TRBJ2-2 | TRBV5-8 | . | TRBD2 | CASSFGELARPGELFF | TGTGCCAGCAGCTTTGGGGAACTAGCGCGTCCCGGGGAGCTGTTTTTT
TRBJ2-2 | TRBV30 | few | . | CAWRLGTTNTGELFF | TGTGCCTGGCGCCTCGGGACAACGAACACCGGGGAGCTGTTTTTT
TRBJ2-7 | TRBV9 | . | TRBD2 | CASSVDAGGALGEQYF | TGTGCCAGCAGCGTAGATGCGGGGGGGGCGCTCGGCGAGCAGTACTTC
TRBJ2-5 | TRBV7-9 | . | TRBD1 | CASSSGQGNSETQYF | TGTGCCAGCAGCTCGGGACAGGGGAATTCGGAGACCCAGTACTTC
TRBJ1-2 | TRBV5-4 | . | TRBD1 | CASTPAPGGYGYTF | TGTGCCAGCACTCCCGCGCCAGGGGGGTATGGCTACACCTTC
TRBJ1-4 | TRBV5-6 | . | . | CASSLGPRGGEKLFF | TGTGCCAGCAGCCTCGGTCCTCGAGGTGGTGAAAAACTGTTTTTT
TRBJ2-1 | TRBV7-2 | . | . | CASSQLSSGLPPFDEQFF | TGTGCCAGCAGCCAGCTGTCCTCGGGACTTCCTCCGTTCGATGAGCAGTTCTTC
TRBJ1-1 | TRBV7-8 | few | . | CASSRTGREAFF | TGTGCCAGCAGCCGAACTGGGCGAGAAGCTTTCTTT
TRBJ1-3 | TRBV6-1 | . | . | CASSEGGKGDTIYF | TGTGCCAGCAGTGAAGGGGGGAAAGGGGACACCATATATTTT
TRBJ2-7 | TRBV19 | . | . | CASARDGNSYEQYF | TGTGCCAGCGCACGGGACGGTAACTCCTACGAGCAGTACTTC
TRBJ1-1 | TRBV27 | . | . | CASSHMTGETEAFF | TGTGCCAGCAGTCACATGACGGGAGAGACTGAAGCTTTCTTT
TRBJ2-1 | TRBV4-3 | . | . | CASSHWNEQFF | TGCGCCAGCAGCCACTGGAATGAGCAGTTCTTC
TRBJ1-1 | TRBV11-3 | . | TRBD1 | CASSSTGTGIGEAFF | TGTGCCAGCAGCTCGACCGGGACAGGGATCGGTGAAGCTTTCTTT
TRBJ2-1 | TRBV18 | . | . | CASSPPDFGNEQFF | TGTGCCAGCTCACCACCGGACTTCGGGAATGAGCAGTTCTTC
TRBJ2-7 | TRBV11-1 | . | TRBD2 | CASSWTSGFYEQYF | TGTGCCAGCAGCTGGACTAGCGGGTTCTACGAGCAGTACTTC
TRBJ2-3 | TRBV2 | once | . | CASRRGPSGLRVWSTDTQYF | TGTGCCAGCCGAAGGGGACCATCTGGGCTGAGGGTTTGGAGCACAGATACGCAGTATTTT
TRBJ2-5 | TRBV5-1 | . | TRBD2 | CASSLGLAGGQETQYF | TGCGCCAGCAGCTTGGGACTAGCGGGGGGTCAAGAGACCCAGTACTTC
TRBJ2-5 | TRBV5-6 | . | . | CASSLDLEEETQYF | TGTGCCAGCAGCTTGGATCTGGAAGAGGAGACCCAGTACTTC
TRBJ2-2 | TRBV7-3 | once | TRBD1 | CASSPGQHYTGELFF | TGTGCCAGCAGCCCGGGACAGCACTACACCGGGGAGCTGTTTTTT
TRBJ2-5 | TRBV2 | . | . | CASSGLVGGMTQYF | TGTGCCAGCAGTGGGCTAGTCGGCGGTATGACCCAGTACTTC
TRBJ2-7 | TRBV5-1 | . | . | CASSPGGPTSEQYF | TGCGCCAGCAGCCCTGGAGGACCAACCTCCGAGCAGTACTTC
TRBJ1-4 | TRBV6-1 | . | . | CASSVGQGEKLFF | TGTGCCAGCAGTGTAGGGCAGGGTGAAAAACTGTTTTTT
TRBJ1-1 | TRBV9 | . | . | CASSVARETEAFF | TGTGCCAGCAGCGTAGCAAGGGAGACTGAAGCTTTCTTT
TRBJ1-4 | TRBV10-1 | . | . | CASKRTGGEKLFF | TGCGCCAGCAAACGGACGGGTGGGGAAAAACTGTTTTTT
TRBJ2-2 | TRBV9 | few | TRBD1 | CASTRGQGLGGELFF | TGTGCCAGCACGAGAGGACAGGGGTTGGGCGGGGAGCTGTTTTTT
TRBJ2-5 | TRBV19 | . | . | CASSSYLETQYF | TGTGCCAGTAGTAGCTACCTGGAGACCCAGTACTTC
TRBJ2-5 | TRBV10-3 | . | . | CAMSSSTETQYF | TGTGCCATGTCCTCTTCAACAGAGACCCAGTACTTC